This T cell receptor (beta chain) was recorded in a study of blood T cells in healthy people across ages. Notes on the study in general: While age rose, TCR beta diversity per million T cells dropped in a roughly linear way.

Primed by a sample-barcoded 5' primer and a J-beta primer mix, a second PCR proceeded for 7 to 11 cycles. All cDNA molecules were each tagged by a template-switch adaptor with 12 random nucleotides. Each CDR3 protein gets one entry after TCRdb re-called the 5' RACE reads with MiXCR. The sample records some 1.5 million distinct CDR3 sequences, 35% to 45% being singletons. Those donating, healthy Caucasian individuals from Russia, were aged about 6 to 95. A word on this clonotype: What it binds is unknown.

V was clipped by 3 bases and J by 4 bases; unmatched bases: 9. CDR3 length: 16 residues. The material sequenced was blood. The source is a woman younger than 35 in good health. The genes are TRBV23-1 and TRBJ1-1, with TRBD1 matching over 9 bases. TRBV23-1 is recorded as an ORF, its role being uncertain. The CDR3 bases are TGCGCCAGCAGTCAGAGTACAGGGGGCTCGGCCACTGAAGCTTTCTTT. Encoded protein: CASSQSTGGSATEAFF.